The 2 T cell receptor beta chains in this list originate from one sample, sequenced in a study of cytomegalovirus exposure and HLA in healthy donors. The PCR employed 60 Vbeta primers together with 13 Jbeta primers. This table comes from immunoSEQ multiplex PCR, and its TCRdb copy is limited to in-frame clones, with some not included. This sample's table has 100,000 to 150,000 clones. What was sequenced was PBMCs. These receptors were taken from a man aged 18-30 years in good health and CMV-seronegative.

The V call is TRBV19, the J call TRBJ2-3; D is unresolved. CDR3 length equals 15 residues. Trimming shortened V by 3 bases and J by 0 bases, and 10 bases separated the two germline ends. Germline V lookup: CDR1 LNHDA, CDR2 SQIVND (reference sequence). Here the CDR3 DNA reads TGTGCCAGTAGTATCGGAGCATTAAGCACAGATACGCAGTATTTT. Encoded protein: CASSIGALSTDTQYF.

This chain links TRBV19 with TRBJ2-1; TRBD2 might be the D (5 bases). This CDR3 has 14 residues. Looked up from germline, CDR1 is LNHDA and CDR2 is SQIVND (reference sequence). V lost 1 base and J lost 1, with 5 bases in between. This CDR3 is CASSIGESYNEQFF. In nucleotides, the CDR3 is TGTGCCAGTAGTATAGGGGAGTCCTACAATGAGCAGTTCTTC.